These 15 T cell receptor beta chains were all obtained from the same sample, sequenced in a study of blood T cell repertoires in COVID-19. Assay used: immunoSEQ multiplex PCR; TCRdb lists only in-frame clones, some missing. The top ten hold under 1.2% of the sample, which has 350,000 or so clones, approximately 91% seen once. The specimen was PBMCs or T cells enriched from blood (not recorded which). Receptors originate from a woman aged 25-40 years who had been exposed to COVID-19.

The chain is built from TRBV27 and TRBJ1-5; TRBD1 matches at 7 bases. Germline V gene lookup returns CDR1 MNHEY and CDR2 SMNVEV (reference sequence). This CDR3 comprises 17 residues. Unmatched junction bases numbered 9, after V lost 4 bases and J lost 0 bases. The CDR3 is CASSSGQVTNSNQPQHF. The CDR3 bases are TGTGCCAGCAGTTCTGGACAGGTGACGAATAGCAATCAGCCCCAGCATTTT.

The V gene is TRBV7-9, the J gene TRBJ2-1; TRBD1 matches at 7 bases. J lost 7 bases, V lost 5 bases, and 17 bases had no gene match. The CDR3 contains 17 residues. Germline V lookup: CDR1 SEHNR, CDR2 FQNEAQ (reference sequence). CDR3 residues: CASSQIAATGFGNEQFF. For the CDR3, the DNA is TGTGCCAGCAGCCAAATAGCCGCGACAGGGTTCGGAAATGAGCAGTTCTTC.

The chain carries TRBV6-5 and TRBJ2-7; 10 nucleotides agree with TRBD1. Germline assignment: CDR1 MNHEY and CDR2 SVGAGI. V shed 0 bases, J shed 3 bases, and the junction held 5 bases outside the gene matches. The CDR3 has 16 amino acids. The CDR3 DNA reads as TGTGCCAGCAGTTACTCTTCGGGACAGGGGTACTACGAGCAGTACTTC. The encoded protein is CASSYSSGQGYYEQYF.

This clone has only one observation. This chain connects TRBV14 to TRBJ2-3; 7 bases map to TRBD2. The CDR3 sequence is 17 residues long. V shed 1 base, J shed 3 bases, and the junction held 10 bases outside the gene matches. CDR1 SGHDN and CDR2 FVKESK come from the germline V gene. This CDR3 reads CASSQVGPGLVTDTQYF. Written as DNA, the CDR3 is TGTGCCAGCAGCCAAGTGGGGCCCGGACTAGTAACAGATACGCAGTATTTT.

The CDR3 sequence is CASSDWQNQPQHF. Written as DNA, the CDR3 is TGCGCCAGCAGTGACTGGCAGAATCAGCCCCAGCATTTT. The chain combines TRBV10-2 with TRBJ1-5; D is uncertain. The CDR3 is 13 residues long. Germline V CDR1 and CDR2: WSHSY, SAAADI. Trimming left V 3 bases short and J 4 bases short, with 7 bases between.

The V call is TRBV30, the J call TRBJ2-1, with D possibly TRBD1 on 6 matching bases. This CDR3 comprises 18 residues. V lost 5 bases and J lost 2, with 25 bases in between. CDR1 is GTSNPN, CDR2 SVGIG, per germline (reference sequence). The CDR3 sequence: CAWYRTPGQPRPYNEQFF. The DNA for the CDR3 is TGTGCCTGGTACCGGACCCCCGGACAGCCCAGACCCTACAATGAGCAGTTCTTC.

For this clone: Relative to the germline gene, one junction end is altered; a read error may explain this. The chain combines TRBV2 with TRBJ1-4; 7 bases are shared with TRBD1. Germline V gene data show CDR1 as SNHLY and CDR2 as FYNNEI. The CDR3 runs 12 residues. The CDR3 spells CASDRDNQKLFF. The DNA for the CDR3 is TGTGCCAGCGACAGGGATAATCAAAAACTGTTTTTT.

CDR3 in DNA: TGTGCCTGGGGGACAGCTAACACTGAAGCTTTCTTT. This sequence encodes CAWGTANTEAFF. The V and J genes are TRBV30 and TRBJ1-1; the match to TRBD1 covers 7 bases. V shed 5 bases and J 2 bases; nucleotides not matched to a gene: 2. The CDR3 is 12 amino acids. CDR1 GTSNPN and CDR2 SVGIG come from the germline V gene (reference sequence).

The chain uses TRBV29-1 and TRBJ2-7; no reliable D call. Trimming shortened V by 4 bases and J by 2 bases, and 15 bases separated the two germline ends. The CDR3 consists of 14 residues. Germline V lookup: CDR1 SQVTM, CDR2 ANQGSEA. The CDR3 region has the DNA TGCAGCGTTGGGGCTATCAAAAAACCCTACGAGCAGTACTTC. Its translation: CSVGAIKKPYEQYF.

This sequence joins TRBV28 and TRBJ2-7; D is possibly TRBD1 (6 bases). The CDR3 contains 15 residues. CDR1 is MDHEN, CDR2 SYDVKM, per germline. V lost 2 bases and J 5 bases, leaving 16 bases between the germline ends. CDR3 DNA sequence: TGTGCCAGCAGTTTACCAAACAGGGTTATAGACGAGCAGTACTTC. This translates into CASSLPNRVIDEQYF.

The CDR3, as DNA: TGTGCCAGCAGTTACTCGACTGGCTCCCGAAGCGTTGAGCAGTTCTTC. This gives the protein CASSYSTGSRSVEQFF. The chain is built from TRBV6-5 and TRBJ2-1; unclear D gene. The germline V and J ends were trimmed by 0 bases and 9 bases, with 18 bases remaining between them. This CDR3 is 16 amino acids long. The germline gives CDR1 MNHEY, CDR2 SVGAGI.

The chain is built from TRBV3-1 (or the pseudogene TRBV3-2) and TRBJ1-4; TRBD1 matches 10 bases. V dropped 3 bases and J dropped 5; count of bases not matched to a gene: 6. From germline, CDR1 is LGHDT and CDR2 YNNKEL (reference sequence). This CDR3 is 16 amino acids long. CDR3 protein: CASSQVPGQGNEKLFF. CDR3 DNA sequence: TGTGCCAGCAGCCAGGTGCCGGGACAGGGGAATGAAAAACTGTTTTTT.

V and J are TRBV10-3 and TRBJ1-2; D not certain. Germline V lookup: CDR1 ENHRY, CDR2 SYGVKD. Trimming stripped 3 bases from V and 1 base from J, with 15 bases between. There are 16 residues in the CDR3. The CDR3 nucleotides read TGTGCCATCAGTGACCAGAAGAGGGAAAATAACTATGGCTACACCTTC. Translating it yields CAISDQKRENNYGYTF.

The J gene is TRBJ2-1, the V gene TRBV9; D gene ambiguous. The CDR3 contains 14 residues. Germline CDR1 SGDLS, CDR2 YYNGEE. V dropped 2 bases and J dropped 9 bases, with 15 bases sitting between them. This CDR3 is CASSVVHSNGEQFF. DNA for the CDR3: TGTGCCAGCAGCGTCGTCCATAGCAACGGTGAGCAGTTCTTC.

The chain links TRBV5-3 to TRBJ1-2; D is undetermined. TRBV5-3 is treated as an ORF (open reading frame) with a function not yet certain. Trimming removed 4 bases at V and 4 bases at J, with 11 bases between. CDR3 length equals 13 residues. The CDR3 DNA reads TGTGCCAGAAGCGGAGGGAGGACCTATGGCTACACCTTC. Its protein product is CARSGGRTYGYTF.